These 17 T cell receptor beta chains originate from one sample sequenced in a study of blood T cell repertoires in COVID-19. Libraries were prepared by immunoSEQ multiplex PCR; TCRdb keeps only in-frame clonotypes and omits some of them. The sample yields roughly 200,000 clones, about nine tenths seen once. Material: PBMCs or T cells enriched from blood (not recorded which). The source of these receptors is a man between 18 and 35 years old with acute COVID-19.

The chain links TRBV7-3 to TRBJ1-2; no reliable D call. V lost 5 bases and J 5 bases, leaving 15 bases between the germline ends. CDR3 length: 14 amino acids. CDR1 and CDR2 (germline): SGHTA, FQGTGA. The CDR3 loop reads CASSPSGGLYGYTF. Here the CDR3 DNA reads TGTGCCAGCAGCCCAAGCGGCGGATTATATGGCTACACCTTC.

Written as DNA, the CDR3 is TGTGCCAGCAGCTTAGTGGGGGGTCAGGAGCAGTACTTC. This translates into CASSLVGGQEQYF. The chain links TRBV7-9 to TRBJ2-7; a weak D match, TRBD2 (6 bases). The CDR3 sequence is 13 residues long. The germline V gene has CDR1 SEHNR and CDR2 FQNEAQ (reference sequence). V lost 1 base and J 7 bases, leaving 11 bases between the germline ends.

V is TRBV7-9 and J is TRBJ2-3, with 10 bases identical to TRBD2. Germline V gene lookup returns CDR1 SEHNR and CDR2 FQNEAQ (reference sequence). J was trimmed by 2 bases and V by 3 bases; bases with no gene match: 8. CDR3 length: 17 amino acids. The CDR3 protein is CASSLGPSGSDTDTQYF. The CDR3 DNA is TGTGCCAGCAGCTTGGGACCTAGCGGGAGTGACACAGATACGCAGTATTTT.

The chain has TRBV5-4 and TRBJ2-1; 7 bases are a match to TRBD2. The CDR3 is 15 amino acids. The junction had 8 bases not matched to a gene; V was cut back by 3 bases and J by 5 bases. CDR1 is SGHNT and CDR2 is YYREEE in the germline V gene (reference sequence). The CDR3 is CASSYQGGRDNEQFF. CDR3 nucleotide sequence: TGTGCCAGCAGCTATCAGGGAGGGCGCGACAATGAGCAGTTCTTC.

V usage is TRBV7-6 and J usage is TRBJ1-2, with 7 positions matching TRBD1. J gave up 2 bases and V 5 bases, and 8 bases lay outside the gene matches. Germline CDR1 reads SGHVS; CDR2 reads FNYEAQ. The CDR3 totals 15 residues. The CDR3 loop is CASSPFGTENYGYTF. For the CDR3, the DNA is TGTGCCAGCAGCCCCTTTGGGACAGAGAACTATGGCTACACCTTC.

This clone was counted a few times. The chain carries TRBV2 and TRBJ1-5; D remains unclear. V was trimmed by 8 bases and J by 4 bases, leaving 9 bases between them. This CDR3 has 12 residues. Germline assignment: CDR1 SNHLY and CDR2 FYNNEI. The CDR3 coding sequence is TGTGCCAGCGGTACAGCTAATCAGCCCCAGCATTTT. It codes for CASGTANQPQHF.

The chain combines TRBV30 with TRBJ1-4; perhaps TRBD1 as D (6 bases). The CDR3 has 13 residues. Germline V gene sequence: CDR1 GTSNPN, CDR2 SVGIG (reference sequence). Trimming removed 2 bases from V and 8 bases from J, with 12 bases in between. CDR3 nucleotides: TGTGCCTGGAGTATGCAGGGGCCCGAAAAACTGTTTTTT. This sequence encodes CAWSMQGPEKLFF.

This chain links TRBV6-6 with TRBJ2-2; weak D call: TRBD2 (7 bases). Germline V gene sequence: CDR1 MNHNY, CDR2 SVGAGI (reference sequence). V lost 0 bases to trimming and J lost 10 bases, with 12 bases between them. There are 14 residues in the CDR3. The CDR3 DNA sequence: TGTGCCAGCAGTTACTCGAGCGGGACATCGGAGCTGTTTTTT. Translated: CASSYSSGTSELFF.

The chain has TRBV28 and TRBJ2-7; a possible D gene is TRBD2 (5 bases). The germline gives CDR1 MDHEN, CDR2 SYDVKM. There are 14 residues in the CDR3. V was cut by 3 bases and J by 3 bases, with 12 bases left in between. DNA for the CDR3: TGTGCCAGCAGTTTTTACGGGGAAGACTACGAGCAGTACTTC. It yields the protein CASSFYGEDYEQYF.

V is TRBV4-3 and J is TRBJ2-1; the match to TRBD2 covers 7 bases. Trimming took 4 bases from V and 1 from J; bases not matched to a gene: 7. Looked up from germline, CDR1 is LGHNA and CDR2 is YSLEER. The CDR3 extends over 16 amino acids. CDR3 sequence reads: CASSRLGEGSYNEQFF. CDR3 DNA sequence: TGCGCCAGCAGCCGCCTAGGGGAGGGGTCCTACAATGAGCAGTTCTTC.

The chain carries TRBV24-1 and TRBJ2-7; D call uncertain. The V end was cut by 9 bases, the J end by 2 bases, with 13 bases between. The CDR3 has 13 amino acids. Germline V gene lookup returns CDR1 KGHDR and CDR2 SFDVKD. In DNA, the CDR3 is TGTGCCACCGGTACAGAAAGAGCCTACGAGCAGTACTTC. The encoded protein is CATGTERAYEQYF.

The count of this clone is one. The chain couples TRBV9 to TRBJ1-2, with 7 bases identical to TRBD1. Germline-derived CDR1 and CDR2 are SGDLS and YYNGEE. The CDR3 spans 15 residues. The J segment lost 6 bases and the V segment lost 3 bases, leaving 11 bases of the junction unmatched. The CDR3 nucleotides are TGTGCCAGCAGCGGCTCAGTCGACAGGGAGGATGGCTACACCTTC. It specifies CASSGSVDREDGYTF.

The chain carries TRBV6-5 and TRBJ1-1; 8 nucleotides match TRBD1. This CDR3 has 16 amino acids. The germline V gene has CDR1 MNHEY and CDR2 SVGAGI. V was clipped by 2 bases and J by 3 bases; unmatched bases: 8. Written as DNA, the CDR3 is TGTGCCAGCAGTTACCTTACCGGGACAGGCCACACTGAAGCTTTCTTT. This sequence encodes CASSYLTGTGHTEAFF.

This clone is a singleton in its sample. The V call is TRBV30, the J call TRBJ2-7, with TRBD2 matching 7 bases. V dropped 6 bases and J dropped 2; count of bases not matched to a gene: 13. The CDR3 runs 15 residues. Germline CDR1 is GTSNPN and CDR2 is SVGIG (reference sequence). For the CDR3, the DNA is TGTGCCTGCGCGATGGGGTCTAGCGGAACCTACGAGCAGTACTTC. This sequence encodes CACAMGSSGTYEQYF. Full variable domain (rest looked up from reference TRBV30 and TRBJ2-7): SQTIHQWPATLVQPVGSPLSLECTVEGTSNPNLYWYRQAAGRGLQLLFYSVGIGQISSEVPQNLSASRPQDRQFILSSKKLLLSDSGFYLCACAMGSSGTYEQYFGPGTRLTVT.

The chain carries TRBV9 and TRBJ2-3, with 7 bases fitting TRBD1. J lost 4 bases, V lost 2 bases, and 4 bases had no gene match. The CDR3 extends over 14 amino acids. The germline V gene encodes CDR1 SGDLS and CDR2 YYNGEE. CDR3 coding DNA: TGTGCCAGCAGCGTGACAGGGAAGGCAGATACGCAGTATTTT. Translation gives CASSVTGKADTQYF.

The chain uses TRBV18 and TRBJ1-1; D gene unclear. The V and J ends lost 5 bases and 6 bases respectively, with 16 bases between them. In germline, CDR1 is KGHSH, CDR2 LQKENI. CDR3 size: 14 residues. This CDR3 reads CASSVLDVEAEAFF. The CDR3 DNA sequence: TGTGCCAGCTCAGTTTTAGATGTTGAGGCTGAAGCTTTCTTT.

This rearrangement joins TRBV7-9 to TRBJ2-5; D might be TRBD1 (5 bases). The CDR3 runs to 14 residues. Trimming removed 1 base at V and 3 bases at J, with 9 bases between. In germline, CDR1 is SEHNR, CDR2 FQNEAQ (reference sequence). CDR3 sequence: CASSLVLTEETQYF. CDR3 DNA sequence: TGTGCCAGCAGCTTAGTTTTGACAGAAGAGACCCAGTACTTC.